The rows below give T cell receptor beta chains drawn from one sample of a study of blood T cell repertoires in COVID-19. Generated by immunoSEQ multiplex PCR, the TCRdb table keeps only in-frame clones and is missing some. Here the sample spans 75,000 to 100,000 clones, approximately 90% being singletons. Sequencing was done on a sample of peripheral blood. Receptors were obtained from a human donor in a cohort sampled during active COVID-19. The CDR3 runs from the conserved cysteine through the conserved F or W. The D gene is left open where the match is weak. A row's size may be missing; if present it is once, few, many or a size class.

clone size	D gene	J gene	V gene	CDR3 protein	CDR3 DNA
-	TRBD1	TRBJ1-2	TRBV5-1	CASSLEGQGNYGYTF	TGCGCCAGCAGCTTGGAGGGACAGGGTAACTATGGCTACACCTTC
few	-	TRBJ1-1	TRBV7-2	CASSFSKNTEAFF	TGTGCCAGCAGCTTTTCAAAGAACACTGAAGCTTTCTTT
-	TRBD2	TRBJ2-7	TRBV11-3	CASSLEAGEAYEQYF	TGTGCCAGCAGCTTAGAGGCGGGGGAGGCCTACGAGCAGTACTTC
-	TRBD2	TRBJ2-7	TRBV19	CASSIGLAGVYEQYF	TGTGCCAGTAGTATTGGACTAGCGGGGGTCTACGAGCAGTACTTC
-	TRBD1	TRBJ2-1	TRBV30	CAWSGDRSNEQFF	TGTGCCTGGAGTGGGGACAGGAGCAATGAGCAGTTCTTC
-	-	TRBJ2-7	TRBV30	CAWSDPYEQYF	TGTGCCTGGAGTGATCCGTACGAGCAGTACTTC
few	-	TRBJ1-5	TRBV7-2	CASSLRRGDSNQPQHF	TGTGCCAGCAGCTTACGCAGGGGCGATAGCAATCAGCCCCAGCATTTT
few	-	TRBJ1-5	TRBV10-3	CAISERGSQPQHF	TGTGCCATCAGTGAGCGGGGGAGTCAGCCCCAGCATTTT
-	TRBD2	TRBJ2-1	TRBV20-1	CSASSGRAWDEQFF	TGCAGTGCTAGTAGCGGGAGGGCCTGGGATGAGCAGTTCTTC
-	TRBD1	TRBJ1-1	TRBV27	CASSWTGSGNTEAFF	TGTGCCAGCAGCTGGACAGGGTCAGGAAACACTGAAGCTTTCTTT
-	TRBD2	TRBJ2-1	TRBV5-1	CASSLEEGLSSYNEQFF	TGCGCCAGCAGCTTGGAGGAGGGACTAAGCTCCTACAATGAGCAGTTCTTC
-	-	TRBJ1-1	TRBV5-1	CASSFQGATEAFF	TGCGCCAGCAGCTTCCAAGGGGCCACTGAAGCTTTCTTT
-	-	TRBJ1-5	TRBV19	CASSFQGSGNQPQHF	TGTGCCAGTAGTTTCCAGGGGTCCGGCAATCAGCCCCAGCATTTT
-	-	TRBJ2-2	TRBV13	CASSFTTSTVTGELFF	TGTGCCAGCAGCTTTACCACCTCGACAGTCACCGGGGAGCTGTTTTTT
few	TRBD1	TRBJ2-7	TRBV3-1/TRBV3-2	CASSRSGQGSYEQYF	TGTGCCAGCAGCCGGTCAGGACAGGGGTCCTACGAGCAGTACTTC
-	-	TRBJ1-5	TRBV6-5	CASSLQGNSNQPQHF	TGTGCCAGCAGCTTACAGGGAAACTCCAATCAGCCCCAGCATTTT
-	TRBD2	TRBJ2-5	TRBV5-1	CASSLGTSWGETQYF	TGCGCCAGCAGCTTGGGGACTAGCTGGGGAGAGACCCAGTACTTC
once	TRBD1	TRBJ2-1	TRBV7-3	CASSRVAGGSYNEQFF	TGTGCCAGCAGCCGCGTCGCAGGGGGCTCCTACAATGAGCAGTTCTTC
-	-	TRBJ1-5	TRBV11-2	CASSRGLVGNQPQHF	TGTGCCAGCAGCCGAGGGTTGGTAGGCAATCAGCCCCAGCATTTT
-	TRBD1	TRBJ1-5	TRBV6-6	CASSSRQGGQPQHF	TGTGCCAGCAGTTCACGACAGGGTGGTCAGCCCCAGCATTTT
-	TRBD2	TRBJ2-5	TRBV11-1	CASSLGQRGTETQYF	TGTGCCAGCAGCTTAGGCCAGCGGGGAACGGAGACCCAGTACTTC
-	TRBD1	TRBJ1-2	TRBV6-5	CASRGQGGGYTF	TGTGCCAGCAGGGGACAGGGAGGTGGCTACACCTTC
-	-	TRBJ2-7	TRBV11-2	CASSLLQGYEQYF	TGTGCCAGCAGCTTACTCCAGGGCTACGAGCAGTACTTC
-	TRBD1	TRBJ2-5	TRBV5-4	CASSYGTGGGETQYF	TGTGCCAGCAGCTACGGGACAGGGGGCGGGGAGACCCAGTACTTC
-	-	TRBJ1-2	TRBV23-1	CASSQSRGPGYTF	TGCGCCAGCAGTCAATCCAGGGGTCCTGGCTACACCTTC
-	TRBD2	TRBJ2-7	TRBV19	CASSIAGGPSYEQYF	TGTGCCAGTAGTATAGCGGGAGGGCCCTCCTACGAGCAGTACTTC
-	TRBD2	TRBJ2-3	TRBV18	CASSRLAGHTDTQYF	TGTGCCAGCTCCCGACTAGCGGGGCACACAGATACGCAGTATTTT